This T cell receptor beta chain appears in the sequencing data of a study of shared clonotypes between healthy human individuals (dated by TCRdb to 2018 to 2020). For the wider study: The cohort included a few men and two women between 18 and 49 years of age. Per donor, three plates each were used for CD4 naive and CD4 memory, two for CD8 naive, and one for CD8 memory. To estimate repertoire size and how much clonotype sharing occurs between individuals, the study deeply sequenced the blood TCR repertoires of about 5 healthy adults. To increase sequencing depth and limit assay-specific biases, different laboratories used diverse techniques to prepare libraries and sequence TCR repertoires. Leukapheresis yielded between about 0.9 and 9 billion PBMCs per donor. The research as a whole found: Pairwise subsampling indicated that sequencing depth was expected to affect the degree of clonotype sharing among donors. The genetic and exposure-history diversity represented was limited by the small number of donors. Clonotypes shared by all four sorted-subset donors showed higher generation probabilities than non-shared clonotypes. Sampling was limited to blood, and TCR repertoires in tissue likely differ from TCR repertoires in blood. Sharing across several donors was observed for roughly 5% of naive CD4, over 3% of naive CD8, roughly 2.3% of memory CD4, and about 0.4% of memory CD8 clonotypes. Incomplete sequencing was indicated by rarefaction of sorted-subset datasets, despite the large sequencing depth. Naive subsets generally had larger estimated clonotype richness than memory subsets did.

As for this clone: No cognate antigen has been identified for it. Base qualities are not recorded, but no much larger clone differs from it by a single base.

From the cysteine through the phenylalanine, the CDR3 covers 15 amino acids. CDR3 DNA only is kept here, 45 bases in frame from base 1. CDR1 and CDR2 are read off the germline V gene as SGHRS and YFSETQ. V is cut by 0 bases and J by 0 bases, and the space between the germline ends is 4 bases. Donors were healthy HIV-negative adults with no recently reported acute infections or vaccinations. Only Caucasian adults living in Nashville, Tennessee, USA were represented among the donors. CD4+ T cells were enriched by magnetic negative selection, after which naive cells were positively selected on CD45RA and the negative fraction was taken as the memory subset. After blood collection by leukapheresis, PBMCs were isolated using Ficoll-Histopaque density gradient centrifugation and then cryopreserved in the vapor phase of liquid nitrogen. Purity and quantity of every magnetically sorted T cell population were checked by analytical flow cytometry. Each sorted fraction had its genomic DNA isolated and then quantified by UV absorbance on a Nanodrop 2000c.

TCR CDR3 regions were amplified from genomic DNA by multiplex PCR using the deep immunoSEQ assay. Extracted genomic DNA from each cell subset was distributed evenly across all wells of several immunoSEQ 96-well plates, and each plate was treated as a replicate. For sorted subsets, 200 to 250 ng genomic DNA, equal to tens of thousands of T cell genomes, was loaded into each replicate PCR. Purified libraries were measured with a Qubit 3.0 fluorometer, size-checked on a Bioanalyzer 2100, and measured again with the KAPA Library Quantification kit. Every immunoSEQ 96-well plate was sequenced on a separate single-read 150-cycle Illumina NextSeq 550 flow cell. Per the source publication's procedure: Because only junctional sequences without quality scores were contained in the immunoSEQ output, filtering matching that applied to full-length reads could not be performed. To assign V/J genes and CDR3, sequences were annotated using PyIR, a Python wrapper for IgBLAST v1.9, with IMGT germline references. Any read was removed if the V/J assignment was weak (E-value above 1e-6), the CDR3 was missing, or the read contained stop codons, out-of-frame junctions, or ambiguous translated residues. V3J clonotypes were defined by identical inferred V gene, J gene, and CDR3 amino acid sequence. Percentage overlap between repertoires was calculated by dividing the number of shared unique clonotypes by the size of the smaller repertoire. Richness of each repertoire was evaluated using RTK rarefaction, the Chao1 estimator, and Recon v2.1 estimates of unobserved clonotypes. For all TCRbeta clonotypes obtained by the gDNA method from a handful of donors, generation probabilities were computed with OLGA. As stored in TCRdb, this immuneACCESS dataset retains in-frame rearrangements with V and J assigned. A fraction of the clones does not appear; measured against another copy, unresolved V genes explain less than half of the discrepancy, and the remainder lacks a known reason. D and trimming were read from the DNA, whereas the V and J calls and clone size are those reported in that table. This sample has roughly 520,000 clones in its table, and roughly 95% of those were observed once. Jointly, the top ten make up 0.064% of the sample.

Sequenced input: naive CD4+ T cells sorted from blood. The cell subset or site label for this specimen denotes: CD45RA+ positively selected. The chain employs TRBV5-1 and TRBJ2-6; a confident D gene designation cannot be given. The TCR was taken from a woman in her twenties or thirties in good health. The CDR3 here reads CASSLDFSGANVLTF. The sequenced DNA: TGCGCCAGCAGCTTGGACTTCTCTGGGGCCAACGTCCTGACTTTC.